The 9 T cell receptor beta chains reported below all come from one sample, sequenced in a study of CD8+CD57+ T cells in acquired aplastic anemia. For sequencing, patients were chosen who had shown expansion of CD8+CD57+ cells by flow cytometry. Profiling that covered TCR beta VDJ and CDR3 relied on genomic DNA as its template. TCRdb redid the calling of the reads with MiXCR, one entry per CDR3 protein. Of 400,000 to 600,000 distinct CDR3 sequences in the sample, more than 25% were seen once. The sequencing input was sorted CD4+, CD8+, or CD8+CD57+ T cells (not recorded which) from PBMCs. Receptors were obtained from a human donor with aplastic anemia.

The rearrangement uses TRBV7-9 and TRBJ2-5; no clear D. The V and J ends lost 3 bases and 3 bases respectively, with 8 bases between them. This CDR3 has 13 amino acids. Germline V gene data show CDR1 as SEHNR and CDR2 as FQNEAQ (reference sequence). CDR3 sequence reads: CASSFFTEETQYF. In nucleotides, the CDR3 is TGTGCCAGCAGCTTCTTCACCGAAGAGACCCAGTACTTC.

This clonotype was counted only a few times. This chain connects TRBV2 to TRBJ2-7; weak D call: TRBD1 (6 bases). Germline CDR1 SNHLY, CDR2 FYNNEI. The CDR3 is 14 residues long. The V end was cut by 4 bases, the J end by 0 bases, with 10 bases between. The CDR3 DNA reads as TGTGCCAGCAGTGCCGCGGACAGCTCCTACGAGCAGTACTTC. It specifies CASSAADSSYEQYF.

This sequence joins TRBV30 and TRBJ1-3; D remains unclear. Trimming left V 8 bases short and J 0 bases short, with 8 bases between. The V gene's germline CDR1 is GTSNPN and CDR2 SVGIG (reference sequence). CDR3 size: 12 residues. The chain's CDR3 is CALQISGNTIYF. The CDR3 bases are TGTGCCCTACAGATCTCTGGAAACACCATATATTTT.

This clonotype was seen only a few times. The CDR3 loop is CASSLVSGYAFF. The CDR3 nucleotides are TGTGCCAGCAGCTTAGTGTCCGGCTACGCTTTCTTT. The V and J genes are TRBV11-2 and TRBJ1-1; D is unclear. CDR1 SGHAT and CDR2 FQNNGV come from the germline V gene. Trimming removed 1 base at V and 11 bases at J, with 11 bases between. The CDR3 is 12 residues long.

A few counts support this clonotype. The V call is TRBV10-3, the J call TRBJ1-5; no reliable D call. The germline CDR1 and CDR2 sequences are ENHRY and SYGVKD. The V and J ends lost 3 bases and 1 base respectively, with 7 bases between them. This CDR3 is 14 amino acids long. CDR3 region: CAISDTLSNQPQHF. CDR3 in DNA: TGTGCCATCAGTGACACCTTGAGCAATCAGCCCCAGCATTTT.

This clonotype has more than one count but fewer than ten. J is TRBJ1-4 and V is TRBV19, with D perhaps TRBD1 (6 bases). The V gene's germline CDR1 is LNHDA and CDR2 SQIVND (reference sequence). Trimming shortened V by 2 bases and J by 3 bases, and 7 bases separated the two germline ends. The CDR3 has 14 residues. Here the CDR3 DNA reads TGTGCCAGTAGTATACAGGGGCCTAATGAAAAACTGTTTTTT. Its translation is CASSIQGPNEKLFF.

This rearrangement joins TRBV6-5 to TRBJ1-1; D is unresolved. Germline values: CDR1 MNHEY, CDR2 SVGAGI. The CDR3 covers 14 residues. V lost 1 base and J 0 bases, leaving 6 bases between the germline ends. CDR3 nucleotide sequence: TGTGCCAGCAGTTACTACAGAATGAACACTGAAGCTTTCTTT. Translated: CASSYYRMNTEAFF.

The chain carries TRBV5-1 and TRBJ2-3, with 12 nucleotides matching TRBD2. In germline, CDR1 is SGHRS, CDR2 YFSETQ. V trimming: 4 bases; J trimming: 0 bases; junction bases outside the gene matches: 3. The CDR3 length is 16 residues. The CDR3 region is CASSQGTSGSTDTQYF. In nucleotides, the CDR3 is TGCGCCAGCAGCCAAGGGACTAGCGGGAGCACAGATACGCAGTATTTT.

On this clonotype itself: A much larger clone differs by one base, so this may be a read error. The rearrangement joins TRBV20-1 to TRBJ2-7; D is tentatively TRBD1 or TRBD2 (5 bases each). Trimming cost V 5 bases and J 5 bases, with 16 bases left between them. CDR3 length equals 13 residues. Germline CDR1 DFQATT, CDR2 SNEGSKA (reference sequence). The CDR3 region is CSAGPWGTHEQYF. DNA of the CDR3: TGCAGTGCTGGCCCCTGGGGGACCCACGAGCAGTACTTC.